This T cell receptor (beta chain) is drawn from a study of shared clonotypes between healthy human individuals. Overall study findings and caveats: Despite large depth, sorted-subset datasets appeared incompletely sequenced. Non-shared clonotypes displayed generation probabilities falling below those of clonotypes present in all four donors.

Authors' methods: Sequence data from immunoSEQ were junction-only and lacked quality scores; consequently, filtering differed. Only in-frame clones appear in the TCRdb table, and some are missing; sequencing was by immunoSEQ multiplex PCR. The V and J calls and clone size were taken over from that table, and D and trimming were inferred from the DNA. The repertoire holds about 2.4 million clones, with approximately 94% as singletons. This CDR3 contains 19 residues. The V segment lost 1 base and the J segment 4 bases; nucleotides outside the gene matches: 12. Germline CDR1 reads SGHTA; CDR2 reads FQGNSA. On this clone: Antigen unknown.

Sequenced material: naive CD4+ T cells from PBMCs. The sample's subset: CD45RA+ positively selected. This TCR derives from a man aged 18 to 35 in good health. Some clones in this sample may be carry-over from other donors' samples. The chain recombines TRBV7-2 with TRBJ2-1, with TRBD2 matching over 11 bases. The CDR3 bases are TGTGCCAGCAGCTTAGTGGCACTAGCGGGAGTCGGGGATTACAATGAGCAGTTCTTC. Residues: CASSLVALAGVGDYNEQFF. The entire variable domain, with the rest obtained from reference TRBV7-2 and TRBJ2-1, is as follows: GAGVSQSPSNKVTEKGKDVELRCDPISGHTALYWYRQSLGQGLEFLIYFQGNSAPDKSGLPSDRFSAERTGGSVSTLTIQRTQQEDSAVYLCASSLVALAGVGDYNEQFFGPGTRLTVL.